This TCR beta chain was captured in a study of blood T cell repertoires in COVID-19. Study-wide context: The study drew acute and convalescent COVID-19 samples from the United States, Italy and Spain. The analysed material was cDNA or gDNA that came from T cells, B-cell-depleted T cells, or PBMCs.

This CDR3 has 12 residues. Germline V gene sequence: CDR1 SQVTM, CDR2 ANQGSEA. Trimming took 2 bases from V and 5 from J, leaving 9 bases between them. The authors' processing: Amplification with reference gene primers provided the estimates of nucleated cell counts. Profiling relied on immunoSEQ multiplex PCR, and the TCRdb table lists in-frame clones only, not all of them. The DNA was the basis for D and trimming; V, J and clone size are from that table. In the table there are approximately 170,000 clones, approximately 87% of which are singletons. This receptor was obtained from a man in his late teens or twenties with active or convalescent COVID-19. Sequencing was performed on peripheral blood. The chain links TRBV29-1 to TRBJ1-2, with a possible D match to TRBD1 (5 bases). The CDR3 nucleotides read TGCAGCGTTGAATTCCAGGGATATGGCTACACCTTC. This encodes CSVEFQGYGYTF. Looking up the rest from reference TRBV29-1 and TRBJ1-2 gives the full variable domain: SAVISQKPSRDICQRGTSLTIQCQVDSQVTMMFWYRQQPGQSLTLIATANQGSEATYESGFVIDKFPISRPNLTFSTLTVSNMSPEDSSIYLCSVEFQGYGYTFGSGTRLTVV.